These T cell receptor beta chains were read from a single sample in a study of blood T cell repertoires in COVID-19. The method was immunoSEQ multiplex PCR; TCRdb's version includes in-frame clones alone and lacks a portion of them. The sample carries roughly 76,000 clones, roughly four fifths recorded once. Sequenced sample: peripheral blood. These receptor sequences come from a man between 65 and 79 years old with acute or convalescent COVID-19. CDR3s include the opening cysteine and the closing phenylalanine or tryptophan. The D gene is left open where the match is weak. Size tells how often a clone was seen (once, few, many) or the class of an expanded clone, and some rows leave it out.

>.|TRBV28|TRBJ1-5|.
TGTGCCAGCAGTTTATACCGGGGGGGACAGCCCCAGCATTTT
CASSLYRGGQPQHF
>TRBD1|TRBV24-1|TRBJ2-1|.
TGTGCCACCACGCCCGCCCCTTCTTTGGACAGGCCTAACAATGAGCAGTTCTTC
CATTPAPSLDRPNNEQFF
>TRBD1|TRBV19|TRBJ2-3|.
TGTGCCAGTAGTATCGGACAGGGCACCACAGATACGCAGTATTTT
CASSIGQGTTDTQYF
>.|TRBV7-9|TRBJ1-4|.
TGTGCCAGCAGCTTTCAGGGCGCAACTAATGAAAAACTGTTTTTT
CASSFQGATNEKLFF
>TRBD1|TRBV7-2|TRBJ2-7|.
TGTGCCAGCAGCTTAGGTCCGGGACAGGACCCTTACGAGCAGTACTTC
CASSLGPGQDPYEQYF
>TRBD2|TRBV19|TRBJ2-3|.
TGTGCCAGTAGTAGAGGGACTAGCGGGAGCGACAGCACAGATACGCAGTATTTT
CASSRGTSGSDSTDTQYF
>.|TRBV18|TRBJ1-4|.
TGTGCCAGCTCACCAGGCAGGGGAAAACTGTTTTTT
CASSPGRGKLFF
>TRBD1|TRBV6-4|TRBJ1-2|.
TGTGCCAGCAGTCCCCCTAAAGGGGGCAGATCGCATGGCTACACCTTC
CASSPPKGGRSHGYTF
>.|TRBV24-1|TRBJ1-2|.
TGTGCCACCAGTGATTTCTCCAGGAACTATGGCTACACCTTC
CATSDFSRNYGYTF
>.|TRBV3-1/TRBV3-2|TRBJ1-6|.
TGTGCCAGCAGTCCCCTTAATTCACCCCTCCACTTT
CASSPLNSPLHF
>.|TRBV3-1/TRBV3-2|TRBJ2-4|.
TGTGCCAGCAGCCCCTCCATAGCGGAACTAGCCAAAAACATTCAGTACTTC
CASSPSIAELAKNIQYF
>TRBD1|TRBV6-5|TRBJ2-7|.
TGTGCCAGCAGTTACTCGAGACAGGGGGCTGACGAGCAGTACTTC
CASSYSRQGADEQYF
>.|TRBV10-1|TRBJ1-2|.
TGCGCCAGCAGTGAGTCGACTAGTTCCTATGGCTACACCTTC
CASSESTSSYGYTF
>.|TRBV28|TRBJ1-2|few
TGTGCCAGCAGGAGCTATGGCTACACCTTC
CASRSYGYTF
>.|TRBV6-5|TRBJ1-1|.
TGTGCCAGCAGTTACGGACCGTTAGGGGGAAACACTGAAGCTTTCTTT
CASSYGPLGGNTEAFF
>.|TRBV6-2/TRBV6-3|TRBJ1-5|.
TGTGCCAGCAGCCGGAACGAACTAGGACAGCCCCAGCATTTT
CASSRNELGQPQHF
>TRBD2|TRBV3-1/TRBV3-2|TRBJ2-1|once
TGTGCCAGCAGCCAAGATTTAGCGGGAGGAACGCAGGAGCAGTTCTTC
CASSQDLAGGTQEQFF
>TRBD1|TRBV5-8|TRBJ1-1|.
TGTGCCAGCAGCTTCGTGGGACAGGCTGAAGCTTTCTTT
CASSFVGQAEAFF
>TRBD1|TRBV4-1|TRBJ1-1|once
TGCGCCAGCAGCTACAGGGGGAACACTGAAGCTTTCTTT
CASSYRGNTEAFF
>.|TRBV6-5|TRBJ1-1|.
TGTGCCAGCAGTTACTCGGGGGGGAATAACGTGGCTGAAGCTTTCTTT
CASSYSGGNNVAEAFF
>TRBD1|TRBV11-2|TRBJ2-7|.
TGTGCCAGCAGCCCCTCCGGGACAGAGACCTACGAGCAGTACTTC
CASSPSGTETYEQYF
>.|TRBV5-1|TRBJ1-3|.
TGCGCCAGCAGCTTGGACGGGGAAAACACCATATATTTT
CASSLDGENTIYF
>.|TRBV21-1|TRBJ2-1|.
TGTGCCAGCAGCGAACTAGATGCTGAGCAGTTCTTC
CASSELDAEQFF
>.|TRBV7-8|TRBJ1-1|.
TGTGCCAGCAGCCTAACCCCGGGACAGAACACTGAAGCTTTCTTT
CASSLTPGQNTEAFF
>TRBD1|TRBV4-1|TRBJ1-4|.
TGCGCCAGCAGCCAAGCAGGGGGCGCGGAAAAACTGTTTTTT
CASSQAGGAEKLFF
>TRBD1|TRBV27|TRBJ1-5|.
TGTGCCAGCAGGAAAGGACAGGGGGACTATCAGCCCCAGCATTTT
CASRKGQGDYQPQHF
>.|TRBV7-3|TRBJ2-3|.
TGTGCCAGCAGCCCTCAGGGAGATACGCAGTATTTT
CASSPQGDTQYF
>.|TRBV20-1|TRBJ2-7|.
TGCAGTGCTATCCCCTCTCGCGAGCAGTACTTC
CSAIPSREQYF
>TRBD1|TRBV6-6|TRBJ2-7|.
TGTGCCAGCAGTTCCGGGACAGGGTGGTACGAGCAGTACTTC
CASSSGTGWYEQYF
>TRBD1|TRBV27|TRBJ1-1|once
TGTGCCAGCAGTATGGGACAGGGGCACACTGAAGCTTTCTTT
CASSMGQGHTEAFF
>.|TRBV19|TRBJ1-5|.
TGTGCCAGTAGATTTTTCCACAATAGCAATCAGCCCCAGCATTTT
CASRFFHNSNQPQHF
>TRBD2|TRBV3-1/TRBV3-2|TRBJ2-1|few
TGTGCCAGCAGCCATGGGGGGTGGGAGGGTTACAATGAGCAGTTCTTC
CASSHGGWEGYNEQFF
>TRBD1|TRBV7-3|TRBJ1-3|.
TGTGCCAGCAGCCCGACAGGGGGCTCTGGAAACACCATATATTTT
CASSPTGGSGNTIYF
>TRBD2|TRBV28|TRBJ2-1|.
TGTGCCAGCAGTTTCTACCGGGAGCGGGGGCAGTTCTTC
CASSFYRERGQFF
>TRBD1|TRBV28|TRBJ2-1|.
TGTGCCAGCAGTTCCGGAGGGACAGGGGCCAATGAGCAGTTCTTC
CASSSGGTGANEQFF
>TRBD1|TRBV28|TRBJ1-4|.
TGTGCCAGCAGTTTTCGGACAGGGAAAGCTGCAACTAATGAAAAACTGTTTTTT
CASSFRTGKAATNEKLFF
>.|TRBV5-1|TRBJ2-1|few
TGCGCCAGCAGCTTGCAGGGCCTGGATGAGCAGTTCTTC
CASSLQGLDEQFF
>TRBD1|TRBV4-1|TRBJ2-7|once
TGCGCCAGCAGCCAAGGACAGGGGGGACTCCCCTACGAGCAGTACTTC
CASSQGQGGLPYEQYF